This T cell receptor beta chain was documented in a study of blood T cell repertoires in COVID-19. Study as a whole: Some COVID-19 samples were acute and others convalescent; all came from the United States, Italy and Spain.

Original data processing: Amplification of reference gene primers provided the estimated nucleated cell counts. Assay: immunoSEQ multiplex PCR; the TCRdb copy retains only in-frame clones and omits some. V and J calls and clone size are those listed in that table; D and trimming were worked out from the DNA. The sample has approximately 260,000 clones, 89% seen once. From germline, CDR1 is SNHLY and CDR2 FYNNEI. CDR3 length: 11 amino acids. V lost 4 bases, J lost 4 bases, and 4 bases lay in between. Sequencing was done on a sample of peripheral blood. The clonotype comes from a woman aged 40 to 49 who had recovered from COVID-19. V and J are TRBV2 and TRBJ2-5; D not certain. CDR3 region: CASSGGETQYF. The CDR3 nucleotides are TGTGCCAGCAGTGGAGGAGAGACCCAGTACTTC.